This T cell receptor (beta chain) was recovered during a study of shared clonotypes between healthy human individuals. Study-wide results and limits: Only blood samples were collected, and tissue repertoires likely differ.

This clone was counted between two and nine times. The antigen is unknown. Assay: immunoSEQ multiplex PCR; the TCRdb copy retains only in-frame clones and omits some. The sample holds roughly 890,000 clones, 85% to 95% seen once. Naive CD8 cells lacked CD45RO and underwent positive selection for CCR7, leaving out terminally differentiated effector memory CD45RA+ cells. The CDR3 consists of 15 residues. With 0 bases removed from V and 2 bases from J, the gap between germline ends came to 11 bases. CDR1 MNHEY and CDR2 SMNVEV come from the germline V gene (reference sequence). The sequence derives from a man aged 30-40 years in good health. Sequenced input: naive CD8+ T cells sorted from blood. The J gene is TRBJ2-7, the V gene TRBV27, with TRBD2 as a possible D gene (6 bases). The CDR3 sequence is CASSLSGSGAYEQYF. The CDR3 DNA reads as TGTGCCAGCAGTTTATCGGGCTCGGGGGCCTACGAGCAGTACTTC.